This TCR beta chain was documented in a study of technical replicates of blood from a few donors. Profiled with immunoSEQ multiplex PCR; TCRdb holds only in-frame clones, not every one. The sample has roughly 100,000 clones, 90% to 97% seen once. Germline CDR1 GTSNPN, CDR2 SVGIG (reference sequence). This CDR3 comprises 14 residues. V shed 1 base, J shed 1 base, and the junction held 3 bases outside the gene matches. This clone has just a few counts. V is TRBV30 and J is TRBJ1-1, with 7 bases matching TRBD1. The sample comprised T cells isolated from PBMCs. This receptor was taken from a human donor in good health. CDR3 DNA: TGTGCCTGGAGTGGTACAGGGGAGAACACTGAAGCTTTCTTT. Translation: CAWSGTGENTEAFF.